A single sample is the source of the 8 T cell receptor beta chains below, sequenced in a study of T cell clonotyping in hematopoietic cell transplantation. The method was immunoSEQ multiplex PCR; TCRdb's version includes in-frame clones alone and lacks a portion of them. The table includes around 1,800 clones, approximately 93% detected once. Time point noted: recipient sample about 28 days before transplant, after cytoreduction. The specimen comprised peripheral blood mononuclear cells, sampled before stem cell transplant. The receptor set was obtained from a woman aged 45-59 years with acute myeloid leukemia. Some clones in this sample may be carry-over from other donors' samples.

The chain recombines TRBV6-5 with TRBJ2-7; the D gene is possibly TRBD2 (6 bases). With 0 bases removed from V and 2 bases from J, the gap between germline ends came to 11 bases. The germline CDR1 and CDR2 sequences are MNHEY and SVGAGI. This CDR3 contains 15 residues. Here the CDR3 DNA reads TGTGCCAGCAGTTACTCACAGGAGGGTACCTACGAGCAGTACTTC. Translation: CASSYSQEGTYEQYF.

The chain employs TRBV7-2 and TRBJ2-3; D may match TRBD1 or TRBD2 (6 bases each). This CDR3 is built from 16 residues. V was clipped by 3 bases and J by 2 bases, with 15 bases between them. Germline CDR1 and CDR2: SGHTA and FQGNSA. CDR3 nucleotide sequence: TGTGCCAGCAGCTTTGACGGGGGCTATTACACAGATACGCAGTATTTT. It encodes CASSFDGGYYTDTQYF.

DNA of the CDR3: TGTGCCAGTAGTACTCCAAAAGCGGGGGCCTACGAGCAGTACTTC. Translating gives CASSTPKAGAYEQYF. The rearrangement uses TRBV19 and TRBJ2-7, with TRBD2 matching over 8 bases. CDR1 LNHDA and CDR2 SQIVND come from the germline V gene (reference sequence). V shed 4 bases and J 2 bases; nucleotides not matched to a gene: 7. This CDR3 has 15 residues.

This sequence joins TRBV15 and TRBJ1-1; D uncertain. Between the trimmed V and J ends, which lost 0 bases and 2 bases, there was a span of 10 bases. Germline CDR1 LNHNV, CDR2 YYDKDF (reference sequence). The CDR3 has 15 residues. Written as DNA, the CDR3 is TGTGCCACCAGCAGAGATTATGAGGCAAACACTGAAGCTTTCTTT. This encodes CATSRDYEANTEAFF.

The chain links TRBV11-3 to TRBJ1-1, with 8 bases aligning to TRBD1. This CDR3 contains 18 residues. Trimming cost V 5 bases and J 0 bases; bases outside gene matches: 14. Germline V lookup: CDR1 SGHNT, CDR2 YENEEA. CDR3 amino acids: CASSRDTATGVMNTEAFF. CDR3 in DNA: TGTGCCAGCAGCCGTGACACAGCGACAGGGGTTATGAACACTGAAGCTTTCTTT.

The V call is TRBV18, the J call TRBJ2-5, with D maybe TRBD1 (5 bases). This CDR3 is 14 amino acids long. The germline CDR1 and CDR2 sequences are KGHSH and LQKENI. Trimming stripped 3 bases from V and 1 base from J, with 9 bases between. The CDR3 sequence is CASSPRASQETQYF. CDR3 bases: TGTGCCAGCTCACCCAGGGCTTCCCAAGAGACCCAGTACTTC.

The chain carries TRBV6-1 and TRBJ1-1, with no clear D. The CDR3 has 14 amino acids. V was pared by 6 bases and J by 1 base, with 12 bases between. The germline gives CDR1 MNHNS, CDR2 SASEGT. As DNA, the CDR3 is TGTGCCAGCAGCACTCACGGGGAGAACACTGAAGCTTTCTTT. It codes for CASSTHGENTEAFF.

The DNA of the CDR3 is TGTGCCAGCAGCCAATACAGGGCCGAGCAGTACTTC. Translation: CASSQYRAEQYF. The chain couples TRBV7-9 to TRBJ2-7; tentatively, D is TRBD1 (6 bases). Germline V gene lookup returns CDR1 SEHNR and CDR2 FQNEAQ (reference sequence). The length of the CDR3 is 12 residues. V lost 5 bases and J 6 bases, leaving 11 bases between the germline ends.